The clone carrying this TCR beta chain has just one count. V was pared by 6 bases and J by 0 bases, with 11 bases of the junction left unmatched. From germline, CDR1 is DFQATT and CDR2 SNEGSKA (reference sequence). CDR3 length equals 16 residues. The data originate from a study of CD8 T cells in Susac syndrome. An input of roughly 0.45 to 1 ug of RNA was subjected to reverse transcription using random hexamers. immunoSEQ multiplex PCR amplified TCR beta CDR3 across 54 Vbeta, 13 Jbeta. TCRdb fed the immunoSEQ multiplex PCR reads into MiXCR, producing one record per CDR3 protein. Of about 140,000 distinct CDR3 sequences detected, 95% appear once; the ten largest clones hold around 0.15%.

The chain joins TRBV20-1 to TRBJ2-7; the match to TRBD2 covers 10 bases. This sequence originates from a human donor with Susac syndrome. The sample was CD4+ T cells from PBMCs. The CDR3 protein is CSAPSRLAGVSYEQYF. Here the CDR3 DNA reads TGCAGTGCCCCAAGTCGGCTAGCGGGGGTCTCCTACGAGCAGTACTTC.